This note documents a single T cell receptor beta chain sequence. Building of the TCR beta libraries involved iRepertoire HTBI primers and Arm-PCR of CDR3 regions. TCRdb recomputed calls from the multiplex PCR reads with MiXCR, one row per CDR3 protein. The data hold 430,000 or so distinct CDR3 sequences, with around a fifth observed a single time. This record belongs to a study of regulatory T cells in long-lasting Graves disease. Time point specified: persistent/refractory GD, antithyroid drugs over 5 years with positive TRAb. RNA from PBMCs was the source of the TCR library. Here the sequenced sample was peripheral blood mononuclear cells (PBMCs), taken when the disease was refractory, from a patient treated with antithyroid drugs. This clonotype was sampled from a female donor with Graves disease.

The DNA of the CDR3 is TGCAGTGCTAGAGATACGAGGAGGGCTTACAATGAGCAGTTCTTC. Protein: CSARDTRRAYNEQFF. This chain links TRBV20-1 with TRBJ2-1; D may be TRBD2 (6 bases). CDR1 DFQATT and CDR2 SNEGSKA come from the germline V gene (reference sequence). V was pared by 0 bases and J by 4 bases, with 13 bases between. The length of the CDR3 is 15 residues.